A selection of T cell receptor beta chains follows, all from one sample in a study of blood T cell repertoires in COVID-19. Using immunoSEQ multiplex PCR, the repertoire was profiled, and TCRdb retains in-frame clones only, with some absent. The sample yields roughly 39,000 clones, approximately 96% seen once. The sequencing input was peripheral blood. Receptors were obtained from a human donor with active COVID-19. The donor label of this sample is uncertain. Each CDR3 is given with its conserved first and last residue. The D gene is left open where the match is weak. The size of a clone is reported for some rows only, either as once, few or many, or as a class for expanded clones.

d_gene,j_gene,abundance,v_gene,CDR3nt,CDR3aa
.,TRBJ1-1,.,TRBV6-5,TGTGCCAGCAGAGAGGACCACCAGGGAACTGAAGCTTTCTTT,CASREDHQGTEAFF
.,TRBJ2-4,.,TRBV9,TGTGCCAGCAGCGTAGGGGAGGCCAAAAACATTCAGTACTTC,CASSVGEAKNIQYF
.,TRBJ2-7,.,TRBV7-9,TGTGCCAGCAGGTCACCAGACTACGAGCAGTACTTC,CASRSPDYEQYF
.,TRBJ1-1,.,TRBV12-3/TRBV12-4,TGTGCCAGCACCCTGGGGGGAGCCACTGAAGCTTTCTTT,CASTLGGATEAFF
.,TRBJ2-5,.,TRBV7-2,TGTGCCAGCGGGGATCGGGGACAACCGCAAGAGACCCAGTACTTC,CASGDRGQPQETQYF
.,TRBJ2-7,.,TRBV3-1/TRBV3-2,TGTGCCAGCAGACAGGAATACGAGCAGTACTTC,CASRQEYEQYF
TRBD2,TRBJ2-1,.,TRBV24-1,TGTGCCACCAGTGGTGGCGGGAGGGGGTCCTACAATGAGCAGTTCTTC,CATSGGGRGSYNEQFF
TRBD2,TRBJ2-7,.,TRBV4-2,TGTGCCAGCAGCCAACCACTAGCGGGGGGGAGCTCCTACGAGCAGTACTTC,CASSQPLAGGSSYEQYF
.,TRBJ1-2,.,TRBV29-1,TGCAGCGTTGATACAGTGTACTATGGCTACACCTTC,CSVDTVYYGYTF
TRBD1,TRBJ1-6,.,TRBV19,TGTGCCAGTAGTGTCGGGACAGCTAATTCACCCCTCCACTTT,CASSVGTANSPLHF
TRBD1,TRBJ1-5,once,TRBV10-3,TGTGCCATCAGAGGGACAGATAATCAGCCCCAGCATTTT,CAIRGTDNQPQHF
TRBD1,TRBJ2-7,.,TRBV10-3,TGTGCCATCAGTCCCGGGACAGGTAATTACGAGCAGTACTTC,CAISPGTGNYEQYF